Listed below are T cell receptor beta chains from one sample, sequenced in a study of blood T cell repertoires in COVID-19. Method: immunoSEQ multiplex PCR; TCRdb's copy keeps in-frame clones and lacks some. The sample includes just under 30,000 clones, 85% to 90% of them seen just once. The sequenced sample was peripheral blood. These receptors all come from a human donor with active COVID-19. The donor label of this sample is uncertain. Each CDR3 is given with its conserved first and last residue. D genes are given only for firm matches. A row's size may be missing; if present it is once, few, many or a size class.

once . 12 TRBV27 CASSPSGTEQYF
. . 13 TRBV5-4 CASSLWGDYGYTF
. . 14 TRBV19 CASTAQGPSYEQYF
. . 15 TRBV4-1 CASSQDRGIQETQYF
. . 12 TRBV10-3 CAISGDNRGAFF
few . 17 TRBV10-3 CAISLMTGTANTGELFF
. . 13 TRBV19 CASSRAEVGEQYF
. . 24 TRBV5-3 CARSLVGERLSRRKRTEPYNEQFF
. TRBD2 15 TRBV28 CASRGASGRALEQYF
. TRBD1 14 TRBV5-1 CASSSRTGRETQYF
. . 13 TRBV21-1 CASSKGQLETQYF
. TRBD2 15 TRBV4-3 CASSQGTRDVNEQFF
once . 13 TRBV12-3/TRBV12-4 CASSRTDNQPQHF
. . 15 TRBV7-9 CASREWGRGDTEAFF
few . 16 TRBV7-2 CASSRRGGYSNQPQHF
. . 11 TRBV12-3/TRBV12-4 CASSRLDTIYF
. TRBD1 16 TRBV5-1 CASSLTGGARNEKLFF
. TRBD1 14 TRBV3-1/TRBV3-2 CASSQIGGAKTQYF
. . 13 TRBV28 CASSYRRNTEAFF
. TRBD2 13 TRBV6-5 CASTRDYRNEQFF
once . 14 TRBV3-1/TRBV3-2 CASSPGISNAEAFF
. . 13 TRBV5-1 CASSAEGFTEAFF
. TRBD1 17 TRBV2 CASVQGGTGGGRETQYF
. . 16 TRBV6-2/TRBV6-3 CASSYSSRTLTYEQYF
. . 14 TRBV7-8 CASSRAGFDYEQYF